Listed below are T cell receptor beta chains from one sample, sequenced in a study of response to subunit inactivated influenza vaccine. TCRdb ran MiXCR on the RT-PCR reads and lists one entry per CDR3 protein. The sample carries about 500,000 distinct CDR3 sequences, more than 7% recorded once. The source material was PBMCs from blood, sampled less than 30 months after vaccination. Receptors originate from a man in his fifties or sixties who received an inactivated influenza vaccine. Both conserved end residues are part of each CDR3. A D gene is named only where the DNA matches it firmly. Only part of the rows carry a size: once, few, many, or a class if the clone is expanded.

abundance: .; d_gene: .; j_gene: TRBJ2-7; v_gene: TRBV9; CDR3nt: TGTGCCAGCAGCGTAAGCCCAGGGAGCTCCTACGAGCAGTACTTC; CDR3aa: CASSVSPGSSYEQYF
abundance: many; d_gene: .; j_gene: TRBJ2-1; v_gene: TRBV25-1; CDR3nt: TGTGCCAGCAGCCCGACAGGTCGGGTTGAGCAGTTCTTC; CDR3aa: CASSPTGRVEQFF
abundance: few; d_gene: .; j_gene: TRBJ2-2; v_gene: TRBV5-5; CDR3nt: TGTGCCAGCAGCTTGTACCTCCAGAACACCGGGGAGCTGTTTTTT; CDR3aa: CASSLYLQNTGELFF
abundance: .; d_gene: .; j_gene: TRBJ2-7; v_gene: TRBV9; CDR3nt: TGTGCCAGCAGCGTAGCAGGGGATACCTACGAGCAGTACTTC; CDR3aa: CASSVAGDTYEQYF
abundance: .; d_gene: .; j_gene: TRBJ2-5; v_gene: TRBV7-2; CDR3nt: TGTGCCAGCAGCACGGCCAATGGACAGACCCAGTACTTC; CDR3aa: CASSTANGQTQYF
abundance: many; d_gene: TRBD2; j_gene: TRBJ2-3; v_gene: TRBV19; CDR3nt: TGTGCCAGTAGTATAACTTCTAGCGGGAGACCAGATACGCAGTATTTT; CDR3aa: CASSITSSGRPDTQYF
abundance: .; d_gene: .; j_gene: TRBJ1-1; v_gene: TRBV5-1; CDR3nt: TGCGCCAGCAGCTTGGACATGACGGGGAACACTGAAGCTTTCTTT; CDR3aa: CASSLDMTGNTEAFF
abundance: few; d_gene: TRBD2; j_gene: TRBJ2-2; v_gene: TRBV5-1; CDR3nt: TGCGCCAGCAGCGTAAGACTAGCGGGGACCGGGGAGCTGTTTTTT; CDR3aa: CASSVRLAGTGELFF
abundance: .; d_gene: .; j_gene: TRBJ2-1; v_gene: TRBV7-8; CDR3nt: TGTGCCAGCAGCTTAGTAGGGGGGTCAAGCTCCTACAATGAGCAGTTCTTC; CDR3aa: CASSLVGGSSSYNEQFF
abundance: many; d_gene: TRBD1; j_gene: TRBJ1-4; v_gene: TRBV28; CDR3nt: TGTGCCAGCAGTTTAAACAGGGGGCGGACTAATGAAAAACTGTTTTTT; CDR3aa: CASSLNRGRTNEKLFF
abundance: many; d_gene: TRBD1; j_gene: TRBJ1-2; v_gene: TRBV6-2/TRBV6-3; CDR3nt: TGTGCCAGCAGTTACCAGGGGGCGTCCTATGGCTACACCTTC; CDR3aa: CASSYQGASYGYTF
abundance: many; d_gene: .; j_gene: TRBJ2-1; v_gene: TRBV5-1; CDR3nt: TGCGCCAGCAGCTCTACAGGGTCTAGGCGCAATGAGCAGTTCTTC; CDR3aa: CASSSTGSRRNEQFF
abundance: many; d_gene: TRBD2; j_gene: TRBJ2-3; v_gene: TRBV10-3; CDR3nt: TGTGCCATCAGTGAGCCCGTAACGACTAGCGGGGACCCCACAGATACGCAGTATTTT; CDR3aa: CAISEPVTTSGDPTDTQYF
abundance: .; d_gene: .; j_gene: TRBJ2-5; v_gene: TRBV28; CDR3nt: TGTGCCAGCAGGCAGGGGCGGGAGACCCAGTACTTC; CDR3aa: CASRQGRETQYF
abundance: .; d_gene: TRBD1; j_gene: TRBJ1-2; v_gene: TRBV6-1; CDR3nt: TGTGCCAGCACTGATAGGACAGGGAGATCTGGCTACACCTTC; CDR3aa: CASTDRTGRSGYTF
abundance: .; d_gene: TRBD2; j_gene: TRBJ2-3; v_gene: TRBV10-1; CDR3nt: TGCGCCAGCAGTCTTACTAGCGGAGATACGCAGTATTTT; CDR3aa: CASSLTSGDTQYF
abundance: .; d_gene: TRBD2; j_gene: TRBJ2-3; v_gene: TRBV20-1; CDR3nt: TGCAGTGCTAGAAACCTAGCGGGCCCCGCGGATACGCAGTATTTT; CDR3aa: CSARNLAGPADTQYF
abundance: .; d_gene: .; j_gene: TRBJ2-2; v_gene: TRBV2; CDR3nt: TGTGCCAGCAGTGATTGGGGGAGAACCGGGGAGCTGTTTTTT; CDR3aa: CASSDWGRTGELFF
abundance: many; d_gene: TRBD2; j_gene: TRBJ2-5; v_gene: TRBV4-3; CDR3nt: TGCGCCAGCAGCCTAACCGGGACTAGCGGGGAGACCCAGTACTTC; CDR3aa: CASSLTGTSGETQYF